These 5 T cell receptor beta chains were all obtained from the same sample, sequenced in a study of early T cells in non-severe SARS-CoV-2 infection. One entry per CDR3 protein, called by TCRdb with MiXCR from the 5' RACE reads. This table has 100,000 or so distinct CDR3 sequences, around 13% appearing once. Sequencing was done on a sample of whole blood. These receptors originate from an adult who was a healthcare worker with PCR-confirmed SARS-CoV-2 infection or an uninfected control (not recorded which).

This clonotype was counted a few times. The CDR3 nucleotides are TGTGCCAGCAGTTTACGCGTCGGGAGGGGGCCAGATACGCAGTATTTT. Translating gives CASSLRVGRGPDTQYF. The chain uses TRBV28 and TRBJ2-3; perhaps TRBD2 as D (8 bases). The V gene lost 2 bases and the J gene lost 4 bases, with 16 bases spanning the gap. CDR3 size: 16 residues. Germline assignment: CDR1 MDHEN and CDR2 SYDVKM.

This clonotype has a handful of counts. The V gene is TRBV12-3 or TRBV12-4, the J gene TRBJ2-1; D not certain. V lost 4 bases to trimming and J lost 2 bases, with 12 bases between them. CDR3 length: 15 amino acids. CDR3 loop: CASSSPGGTYNEQFF. In DNA, the CDR3 is TGTGCCAGCAGTTCGCCCGGCGGTACCTACAATGAGCAGTTCTTC.

The V gene is TRBV10-2, the J gene TRBJ2-2; D unclear. V lost 1 base to trimming and J lost 1 base, with 10 bases between them. This CDR3 comprises 16 residues. In germline, CDR1 is WSHSY, CDR2 SAAADI. This chain's CDR3 is CASSELVPRNTGELFF. Here the CDR3 DNA reads TGCGCCAGCAGTGAGTTAGTCCCCCGGAACACCGGGGAGCTGTTTTTT.

This clonotype was detected many times. The chain couples TRBV7-9 to TRBJ1-5; D not certain. CDR1 and CDR2 from the germline V gene are SEHNR and FQNEAQ (reference sequence). V was trimmed by 2 bases and J by 0 bases, leaving 11 bases between them. The CDR3 totals 16 residues. CDR3 residues: CASSLRGAYSNQPQHF. The CDR3 DNA sequence: TGTGCCAGCAGCTTACGTGGAGCCTATAGCAATCAGCCCCAGCATTTT.

This clonotype was found a few times. This chain connects TRBV5-6 to TRBJ1-5, with no clear D. The germline V and J ends were trimmed by 0 bases and 0 bases, with 4 bases remaining between them. Germline CDR1 and CDR2: SGHDT and YYEEEE. CDR3 length: 14 residues. The CDR3 region is CASSLGYSNQPQHF. CDR3 DNA: TGTGCCAGCAGCTTGGGATATAGCAATCAGCCCCAGCATTTT.